One and the same sample provided the 10 T cell receptor beta chains below, sequenced in a study of regulatory T cells in long-lasting Graves disease. CDR3 regions were amplified by Arm-PCR using iRepertoire HTBI primers to build TCR beta libraries. TCRdb ran MiXCR on the multiplex PCR reads and lists one entry per CDR3 protein. Of 580,000 or so distinct CDR3 sequences in the sample, about 16% were seen once. Time point specified: newly diagnosed GD, antithyroid drugs for less than 3 months. There was RNA extracted from PBMCs, and the TCR library was made from it. These data were likewise used in another study, on T cells in Graves' hyperthyroidism and ophthalmopathy.

The sample here was peripheral blood mononuclear cells (PBMCs), taken at new diagnosis, from a patient treated with antithyroid drugs. These TCRs come from a man between 18 and 29 years old with Graves disease.

The chain is built from TRBV14 and TRBJ2-7; a possible D gene is TRBD2 (6 bases). Trimming took off 3 bases at V and 2 bases at J, with 11 bases between the two ends. The CDR3 runs to 14 residues. Germline assignment: CDR1 SGHDN and CDR2 FVKESK. In DNA, the CDR3 is TGTGCCAGCAGCCAGAAGCGGGCACCCTACGAGCAGTACTTC. Residues: CASSQKRAPYEQYF.

This clonotype was observed a few times. This rearrangement joins TRBV10-2 to TRBJ1-1; a possible D gene is TRBD1 (5 bases). In germline, CDR1 is WSHSY, CDR2 SAAADI. V was shortened by 4 bases and J by 5 bases, with 11 bases between the two germline ends. The CDR3 runs to 13 residues. CDR3 loop: CASSVPGGTEAFF. Here the CDR3 DNA reads TGCGCCAGCAGTGTTCCCGGGGGGACTGAAGCTTTCTTT.

This clonotype was recorded at least ten times. The chain uses TRBV7-6 and TRBJ2-2; 13 bases map to TRBD2. The CDR3 is 17 amino acids. The ends lost 4 bases at V and 7 bases at J; junction bases unmatched: 9. Germline CDR1 and CDR2: SGHVS and FNYEAQ. The CDR3 DNA follows: TGTGCCAGCAGCTCCCGACTAGCGGGAGGCGGGGGCGGGGAGCTGTTTTTT. It yields the protein CASSSRLAGGGGGELFF.

The J gene is TRBJ1-5, the V gene TRBV20-1, with D hard to call. This CDR3 region has 14 residues. Germline-derived CDR1 and CDR2 are DFQATT and SNEGSKA (reference sequence). Here the CDR3 DNA reads TGCAATGGATCAGGTTTTGGGAGCAATCAGCCCCAGCATTTT. Translating it yields CNGSGFGSNQPQHF.

This clonotype was seen at least ten times. The chain joins TRBV5-1 to TRBJ2-1; D unresolved. Germline values: CDR1 SGHRS, CDR2 YFSETQ. The CDR3 consists of 14 residues. V was cut by 0 bases and J by 5 bases, with 9 bases left in between. As DNA, the CDR3 is TGCGCCAGCAGCTTGGGGCAAAGCAACAATGAGCAGTTCTTC. This gives the protein CASSLGQSNNEQFF.

This chain uses TRBV18 with TRBJ2-3; 12 nucleotides line up with TRBD2. The V segment lost 0 bases and the J segment 0 bases; nucleotides outside the gene matches: 7. Germline V gene sequence: CDR1 KGHSH, CDR2 LQKENI. CDR3 length: 19 amino acids. CDR3 loop: CASSPPLTSGRRSTDTQYF. In DNA form, the CDR3 reads TGTGCCAGCTCACCACCGTTGACTAGCGGGAGAAGGAGCACAGATACGCAGTATTTT.

This clonotype showed up many times. This chain links TRBV28 with TRBJ2-3; TRBD2 is a possible D gene (6 bases). V lost 3 bases and J 1 base, leaving 17 bases between the germline ends. The CDR3 extends over 17 amino acids. The germline V gene has CDR1 MDHEN and CDR2 SYDVKM. As DNA, the CDR3 is TGTGCCAGCAGTTTGGCCCCGGAGGGCCTTCGCACAGATACGCAGTATTTT. Encoded protein: CASSLAPEGLRTDTQYF. The variable domain in full, with the rest retrieved from reference TRBV28 and TRBJ2-3, is DVKVTQSSRYLVKRTGEKVFLECVQDMDHENMFWYRQDPGLGLRLIYFSYDVKMKEKGDIPEGYSVSREKKERFSLILESASTNQTSMYLCASSLAPEGLRTDTQYFGPGTRLTVL.

Comments on this clonotype: This may arise from a read error, as a much more abundant clone is one base away. Written as DNA, the CDR3 is TGTGCCACCGGGGGGAGCGGGGAATTCTACAATGAGCAGTTCTTC. This translates into CATGGSGEFYNEQFF. The chain has TRBV24-1 and TRBJ2-1, with TRBD2 matching 7 bases. Germline V gives CDR1 KGHDR, CDR2 SFDVKD. The CDR3 is 15 amino acids. V gave up 9 bases and J gave up 3 bases; unmatched junction bases: 10.

This clonotype appeared a few times. A much more abundant neighbour one base away suggests this may be a read error. The V call is TRBV27, the J call TRBJ2-7, with 7 nucleotides matching TRBD2. The germline V gene encodes CDR1 MNHEY and CDR2 SMNVEV (reference sequence). This CDR3 has 16 amino acids. As DNA, the CDR3 is TGTGCCAGCAGTTGGGGCGTTCAGACTAGCACCTACGAGCGGTACTTC. Translation: CASSWGVQTSTYERYF.

This clonotype was detected a few times. The gene calls are TRBV10-2 and TRBJ2-2; D uncertain. V was cut by 5 bases and J by 1 base, with 11 bases left in between. Germline-derived CDR1 and CDR2 are WSHSY and SAAADI. The CDR3 is 15 amino acids. Here the CDR3 DNA reads TGCGCCAGCAGTCTCGGCAGAGTGAACACCGGGGAGCTGTTTTTT. Amino acid sequence: CASSLGRVNTGELFF.